This TCR beta chain was obtained from a study of blood T cells in healthy people across ages. Points from the study as a whole: Diversity of TCR beta per million T cells declined in a roughly linear way with age.

The CDR3 totals 11 residues. Germline V gives CDR1 SGHNT, CDR2 YENEEA. RNA extraction gave at least 5 micrograms of total RNA per sample. Of note for this clonotype: Its antigen is as yet unknown.

Next came a second PCR, run for about 7 to 12 cycles, which used a sample-barcoded 5' primer along with a J-beta primer mix. A 12-random-nucleotide template-switch adaptor tagged each cDNA molecule. TCRdb called the 5' RACE reads again in MiXCR, with one record for every CDR3 protein. Of 750,000 or so distinct CDR3 sequences listed, approximately 25% are singletons. A further study also used this sample, focusing on T cells of mothers and their children. Per that paper: Related mother-child pairs showed slightly higher but non-significant overlap than unrelated pairs.

The specimen was blood. The clonotype was recovered from a boy aged 5 to 17 in good health. The chain joins TRBV11-3 to TRBJ2-5; D unresolved. Matching the DNA end better, TRBJ2-1 makes the J call doubtful. Here the CDR3 reads CASSSGLSQFF. The DNA for the CDR3 is TGTGCCAGCAGCTCAGGATTGTCCCAGTTCTTC.